This T cell receptor (beta chain) was identified in a study of T cells in Graves' hyperthyroidism and ophthalmopathy. Germline CDR1 MNHEY, CDR2 SVGEGT. The CDR3 has 14 amino acids. Trimming removed 0 bases from V and 3 bases from J, with 9 bases in between. This clonotype came up many times. Its antigen remains unknown. Diagnosis of hyperthyroidism was new in patients aged 18 to 65, and its duration was under 2 months. Study-wide findings and caveats: In the blood, most expanded thyroid clonotypes above 0.001 appeared as well. Patients with ophthalmopathy were separated from those with stable hyperthyroidism by a 13 V-J model.

TCR beta CDR3 regions were amplified from RNA. In the first-round RT-PCR of the TCR CDR3, the HTBI primer set was used. One entry per CDR3 protein, called by TCRdb with MiXCR from the multiplex PCR reads. The table includes 650,000 to 850,000 distinct CDR3 sequences, about 17% detected once. The chain links TRBV6-2 or TRBV6-3 to TRBJ2-7, with D uncertain. The sample taken for sequencing was blood. The origin of this receptor is a woman aged 50 to 60 with Graves' hyperthyroidism that later progressed to Graves' ophthalmopathy. Here the CDR3 DNA reads TGTGCCAGCAGTTACTCCCTCAGGAGCTACGAGCAGTACTTC. Its translation: CASSYSLRSYEQYF.